This T cell receptor (beta chain) was sequenced for a study of graft-versus-host responses after intestinal transplantation (dated by TCRdb to about 2021). About the investigation overall: The transplants that recipients received were multivisceral, liver-intestinal, or isolated intestinal. To identify alloreactive clones, pre-transplant mixed lymphocyte reaction products were sequenced and compared with unstimulated pre-transplant donor and recipient T cells. The cohort enrolled roughly 25 intestinal transplant recipients including one retransplant, and a few patients lacking pretransplant specimens were excluded. All recipients received anti-thymocyte globulin induction followed by maintenance tacrolimus and steroids for about three years. Samples from a few later patients were sequenced in-house on an Illumina MiSeq with MiXCR processing rather than by the commercial service. Donor T cell macrochimerism was defined as a peak of at least 4% donor T cells among recipient peripheral blood mononuclear cells. After intestinal transplantation, graft-versus-host and host-versus-graft alloreactive T cell clones in the graft, circulation and bone marrow were tracked using bulk TCR-beta CDR3 sequencing. Overall study outcomes, separate from this receptor: Patients with donor T cell macrochimerism had high GvH to HvG T cell clonal ratios in their allografts. The conclusions were limited by the relatively low number and heterogeneity of the intestinal transplant patients. Early after transplant, peak levels of circulating GvH clones were associated with declines in HvG clones. GvH clones were detected in recipient bone marrow, and some of these GvH clones were observed earlier in ileal mucosa or blood, consistent with an intestinal mucosal origin.

Library construction relied on the immunoSEQ multiplex PCR assay. In most patients, genomic DNA was isolated using the Qiagen DNeasy Blood and Tissue Kit and sent frozen to Adaptive Biotechnologies for TCR sequencing. For most patients, high-throughput TCR-beta CDR3 sequencing of genomic DNA was performed by Adaptive Biotechnologies. Under the source paper's analysis protocol: TCR sequencing data for some 17 patients were retrieved from Adaptive's ImmunoSEQ software; three other patients were processed with MiXCR and VDJtools. To correct CD4 versus CD8 sorting errors, any sequence found in both subsets at a frequency ratio below 5:1 was removed. CDR3 nucleotide sequences shared by donor and recipient were removed because the origin of these sequences could not be assigned. To be classed as alloreactive, a clone needed at least 2-fold expansion over unstimulated cells and a minimum CFSE-low frequency of 0.002% (template counts) or 0.001% (read counts). Clones were considered mappable if detected in sequenced pre-transplant spleen, lymph node, or MLR CFSE-low populations of the donor or recipient. Cumulative frequency of alloreactive clones was calculated as a percentage of all sequences weighted by copy number. The table comes from immuneACCESS by way of TCRdb, which keeps in-frame sequences with V and J called. Part of the clones is missing from these tables; in studies checked, under half for an unresolved V gene and the rest for unknown reasons. That table supplies the V and J calls and clone size; D and trimming were determined from the DNA. The sample data list 8,000 to 9,500 clones, and roughly 31% of these were observed just once. Around 5% of the sample is in the top ten clones.

This clone is considered medium-sized (0.01 to 0.1%). No base qualities exist here, and no much larger clone lies one base off it. The germline V and J ends show losses of 3 bases and 5 bases respectively, and no gene match explains 1 base of the junction. CDR3 length: 15 amino acids, cysteine to phenylalanine. The sequence is cut down to CDR3 DNA, 45 bases in frame from base 1. CDR1 and CDR2 are read off the germline V gene (reference sequence) as MNHNY and SVGAGI. The sample's time point label, in plain terms: cells obtained before transplantation from donor or recipient. In mixed lymphocyte reactions, around 200,000 CFSE-labeled pre-transplant responders were plated with around 200,000 irradiated violet-dye-labeled stimulators and cultured for five to seven days. Proliferating CD3+CD4+CFSE-low and CD3+CD8+CFSE-low responder cells were FACS-sorted on a BD Influx sorter after the mixed lymphocyte reaction.

Recombination joined TRBV6-6 with TRBJ2-2; TRBD2 agrees with 12 junctional bases. The source is a human patient who received an intestinal transplant. The starting material was alloreactive CD4+ T cells from a mixed lymphocyte reaction culture, obtained before intestinal transplant. In light of the paper, this sample's cell subset or site label describes: CFSE-low proliferating T cells sorted from roughly six-day pre-transplant mixed lymphocyte reaction (GvH or HvG direction). In nucleotide form, the sequence is TGTGCCAGCAGTTATACTAGCGGGAGGACCGGGGAGCTGTTTTTT. This yields the protein CASSYTSGRTGELFF.